This T cell receptor beta chain originates from a study of blood T cell repertoires in COVID-19. The overall study: T cells, B-cell-depleted T cells, or PBMCs supplied cDNA or gDNA.

Generated by immunoSEQ multiplex PCR, the TCRdb table keeps only in-frame clones and is missing some. The data contain fewer than 100,000 clones, 82% of them seen just once; the ten biggest clones take up over 8.5%. The V gene end was trimmed by 5 bases and the J gene end by 7 bases; junction bases not matched to a gene: 4. The CDR3 loop spans 14 amino acids. The rearrangement uses TRBV23-1 and TRBJ2-1; TRBD2 agrees at 11 bases. TRBV23-1 is assigned to the ORF class and has an uncertain function. The sample taken for sequencing was peripheral blood. The receptor comes from a middle-aged man with acute or convalescent COVID-19. The CDR3 spells CASSVAGGHNEQFF. CDR3 coding DNA: TGCGCCAGCAGTGTAGCGGGGGGGCATAATGAGCAGTTCTTC.